The clone carrying this T cell receptor (beta chain) was detected only a few times. The sample belongs to a study of T cells in Graves' hyperthyroidism and ophthalmopathy. Amplification of TCR beta CDR3 regions used RNA as the template. First-round RT-PCR targeting the TCR CDR3 was performed with the HTBI primer set. TCRdb independently ran MiXCR on the multiplex PCR reads; one entry per CDR3 protein. The sample lists about 400,000 distinct CDR3 sequences; 13% to 15% were seen once. The sequencing input was blood. This TCR came from a woman aged 60-70 years with Graves' ophthalmopathy.

As DNA, the CDR3 is TGTGCCAGCAGTACCCGATCCCCCTCTGGGGCCAACGTCCTGACTTTC. Translating it yields CASSTRSPSGANVLTF. The chain joins TRBV27 to TRBJ2-6; D gene ambiguous. The CDR3 length is 16 residues. Germline lookup yields CDR1 MNHEY and CDR2 SMNVEV (reference sequence). The V end was cut by 5 bases, the J end by 0 bases, with 11 bases between.